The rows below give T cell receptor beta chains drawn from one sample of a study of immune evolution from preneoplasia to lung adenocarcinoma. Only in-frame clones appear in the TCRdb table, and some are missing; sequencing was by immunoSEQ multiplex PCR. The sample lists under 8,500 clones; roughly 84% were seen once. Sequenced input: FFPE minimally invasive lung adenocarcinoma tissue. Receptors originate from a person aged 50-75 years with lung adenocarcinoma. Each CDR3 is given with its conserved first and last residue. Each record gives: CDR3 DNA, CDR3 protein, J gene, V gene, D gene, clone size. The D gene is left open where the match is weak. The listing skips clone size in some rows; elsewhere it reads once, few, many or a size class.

CDR3 DNA: TGTGCCTGGAGACAGTTCAACTCCTATAATTCACCCCTCCACTTT
CDR3 protein: CAWRQFNSYNSPLHF
J gene: TRBJ1-6
V gene: TRBV30
D gene: .
clone size: .

CDR3 DNA: TGTGCTAGTGGTTTACTTACGACTAGCGGGGGTGCGGATACGCAGTATTTT
CDR3 protein: CASGLLTTSGGADTQYF
J gene: TRBJ2-3
V gene: TRBV12-5
D gene: TRBD2
clone size: .

CDR3 DNA: TGTGCCAGCAGCCTGACAATCCCCGGGGAGCTGTTTTTT
CDR3 protein: CASSLTIPGELFF
J gene: TRBJ2-2
V gene: TRBV14
D gene: .
clone size: .

CDR3 DNA: TGCGCCAGCAGCTTGGCCCCGGGAAGGGGCGGGTACCAAGAGACCCAGTACTTC
CDR3 protein: CASSLAPGRGGYQETQYF
J gene: TRBJ2-5
V gene: TRBV5-1
D gene: .
clone size: once

CDR3 DNA: TGTGCCATCATGGGACCGCATTCAAGTTCGTATGGCTACACCTTC
CDR3 protein: CAIMGPHSSSYGYTF
J gene: TRBJ1-2
V gene: TRBV10-3
D gene: .
clone size: .

CDR3 DNA: TGTGCCAGTAGTATAGCGGGGGGTCCGAAGCCCCAGCATTTT
CDR3 protein: CASSIAGGPKPQHF
J gene: TRBJ1-5
V gene: TRBV19
D gene: .
clone size: .

CDR3 DNA: TGCGCCAGCAGCTTTTTGGGGATTACGGGTAGGCAGCCCCAGCATTTT
CDR3 protein: CASSFLGITGRQPQHF
J gene: TRBJ1-5
V gene: TRBV5-1
D gene: .
clone size: few

CDR3 DNA: TGTGCCAGCAGTTACTCCCGGGGGAGCCACAATGAGCAGTTCTTC
CDR3 protein: CASSYSRGSHNEQFF
J gene: TRBJ2-1
V gene: TRBV6-5
D gene: .
clone size: once

CDR3 DNA: TGTGCCAGCAGCTCGGGGACAGGGACTGAAGCTTTCTTT
CDR3 protein: CASSSGTGTEAFF
J gene: TRBJ1-1
V gene: TRBV7-8
D gene: TRBD1
clone size: .

CDR3 DNA: TGTGCCAGCAGCTTCCCGGGACTAGCGGGTCACAAGGGGACCGGGGAGCTGTTTTTT
CDR3 protein: CASSFPGLAGHKGTGELFF
J gene: TRBJ2-2
V gene: TRBV7-2
D gene: TRBD2
clone size: .

CDR3 DNA: TGTGCCAGCAGCTTGGTTGCTACGACGGGAGAGACCCAGTACTTC
CDR3 protein: CASSLVATTGETQYF
J gene: TRBJ2-5
V gene: TRBV5-7
D gene: .
clone size: .

CDR3 DNA: TGTGCCAGCATCGGGCCAAGCAACCAGCCCCAGCATTTT
CDR3 protein: CASIGPSNQPQHF
J gene: TRBJ1-5
V gene: TRBV28
D gene: .
clone size: .

CDR3 DNA: TGCAGCGTTGTTCGCGAACTCCTCCTTAACACTGAAGCTTTCTTT
CDR3 protein: CSVVRELLLNTEAFF
J gene: TRBJ1-1
V gene: TRBV29-1
D gene: .
clone size: .

CDR3 DNA: TGTGCCAGCAGTTTTGGCCCCCGGAACTCTGGGGCCAACGTCCTGACTTTC
CDR3 protein: CASSFGPRNSGANVLTF
J gene: TRBJ2-6
V gene: TRBV27
D gene: .
clone size: .

CDR3 DNA: TGTGCCAGTAGTGTACAGAGGACAGCTAATGAAAAACTGTTTTTT
CDR3 protein: CASSVQRTANEKLFF
J gene: TRBJ1-4
V gene: TRBV19
D gene: .
clone size: .

CDR3 DNA: TGTGCCTGGAGAATTAAGGGGGCATCACATGGCTACACCTTC
CDR3 protein: CAWRIKGASHGYTF
J gene: TRBJ1-2
V gene: TRBV30
D gene: TRBD1
clone size: .

CDR3 DNA: TGCAGTGCTAGCGGCTACACCTTC
CDR3 protein: CSASGYTF
J gene: TRBJ1-2
V gene: TRBV20-1
D gene: .
clone size: .

CDR3 DNA: TGTGCCTGGACCCCAGGTCAAGGGTCGAACACCATATATTTT
CDR3 protein: CAWTPGQGSNTIYF
J gene: TRBJ1-3
V gene: TRBV30
D gene: .
clone size: .

CDR3 DNA: TGTGCCTGGGCCCCGGGACTAGCGTCTTACGAGCAGTACTTC
CDR3 protein: CAWAPGLASYEQYF
J gene: TRBJ2-7
V gene: TRBV30
D gene: TRBD2
clone size: .

CDR3 DNA: TGCGCCAGCAGCTTGGATTATGGTAGCACAGATACGCAGTATTTT
CDR3 protein: CASSLDYGSTDTQYF
J gene: TRBJ2-3
V gene: TRBV5-1
D gene: .
clone size: .